This T cell receptor (beta chain) was sequenced during a study of vaccination and CD4 T cells after COVID-19. Study details: Six males and four females constituted the convalescent cohort, two of whom were Hispanic. Stimulation used overlapping spike peptides from SARS-CoV-2, HCoV-NL63, HCoV-OC43 and HCoV-229E.

Whole-study results and caveats: SARS-CoV-2-reactive clonotypes showed a nonsignificant median rise from roughly 22 to 38.

The junction had 14 bases not matched to a gene; V was cut back by 4 bases and J by 8 bases. CDR3 length: 16 residues. Germline assignment: CDR1 SGHNT and CDR2 YYREEE (reference sequence). Sequenced with the Oncomine TCR Beta short-read assay was DNA taken from cultured CD4+ T cells. Researchers extracted genomic DNA from CD4+ T cells that had been cultured. TCRdb re-derived calls from the PCR reads in MiXCR, one entry per CDR3 protein. The table records about 21,000 distinct CDR3 sequences, roughly 34% of them present only once. To note about this clonotype: Its antigen is currently unknown.

The treatment is: approximately 9-day PBMC culture with coronavirus spike peptide pools or control peptides (ViraFEST assay). Sequences were derived from CD4+ T cells from blood, cultured in vitro, sampled before SARS-CoV-2 vaccination. This TCR derives from a human donor who had recovered from COVID-19. The gene calls are TRBV5-4 and TRBJ1-2, with TRBD1 matching 10 bases. CDR3 sequence: CASSLPGTGAVEGYTF. Written as DNA, the CDR3 is TGTGCCAGCAGCCTACCCGGGACAGGGGCAGTGGAGGGCTACACCTTC.